This T cell receptor (beta chain) was obtained from a study of T cell repertoires in cytomegalovirus infection. The overall study: Public signatures in TCR beta pointed to CMV infection and matching HLA type.

TCRdb re-analysed the reads in MiXCR, keeping a single row per CDR3 protein. The table lists 700,000 to 950,000 distinct CDR3 sequences, about 33% of them singletons. A note on this clonotype: Its target is unknown. This may come from a read error, since a much larger clone is one base off.

Study findings and constraints: Summed public TCR beta family frequency identified CMV carriers bearing the relevant HLA. The study found HLA-C-restricted CMV-specific TCR beta clonotypes dominating the ex vivo response.

Germline assignment: CDR1 SGHTA and CDR2 FQGNSA. This CDR3 comprises 17 residues. V was trimmed by 1 base and J by 8 bases, leaving 20 bases between them. This clonotype was obtained from a human donor in good health (CMV status not recorded). Some clones in this sample may be carry-over from other donors' samples. The chain is built from TRBV7-2 and TRBJ1-4; D might be TRBD1 (5 bases). This specimen was cultured CD8+ T cells from PBMCs, taken from culture after CMV antigen stimulation. The CDR3 is CASSLGSRTLVGEKLFF. Here the CDR3 DNA reads TGTGCCAGCAGCTTAGGATCCAGGACACTCGTGGGCGAAAAACTGTTTTTT.